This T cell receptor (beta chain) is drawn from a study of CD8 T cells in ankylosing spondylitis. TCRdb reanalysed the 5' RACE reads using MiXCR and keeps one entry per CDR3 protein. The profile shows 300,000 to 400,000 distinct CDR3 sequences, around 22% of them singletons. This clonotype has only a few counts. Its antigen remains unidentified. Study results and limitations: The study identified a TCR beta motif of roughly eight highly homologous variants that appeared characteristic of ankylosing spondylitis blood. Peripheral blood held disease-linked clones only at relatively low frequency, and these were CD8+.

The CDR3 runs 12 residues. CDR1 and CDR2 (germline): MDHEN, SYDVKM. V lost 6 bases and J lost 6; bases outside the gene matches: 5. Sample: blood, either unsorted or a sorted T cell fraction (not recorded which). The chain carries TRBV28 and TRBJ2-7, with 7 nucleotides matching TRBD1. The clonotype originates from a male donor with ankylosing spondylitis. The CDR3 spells CASSPDRAEQYF. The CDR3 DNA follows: TGTGCCAGCAGCCCCGACAGGGCCGAGCAGTACTTC.